These 31 T cell receptor beta chains came from one sample sequenced in a study of T cell responses to AZD1222 COVID-19 vaccine. This table comes from immunoSEQ multiplex PCR, and its TCRdb copy is limited to in-frame clones, with some not included. Found here are 120,000 to 150,000 clones, 86% of them singletons; the top ten hold 5% to 6%. This sample comprised peripheral blood, obtained 28 days after the second AZD1222 dose. Receptors originate from an adult who received the AZD1222 COVID-19 vaccine.

The chain combines TRBV5-6 with TRBJ2-3; D perhaps matches TRBD2 (5 bases). V was clipped by 1 base and J by 6 bases, with 18 bases between them. This CDR3 region has 16 residues. CDR1 is SGHDT and CDR2 is YYEEEE in the germline V gene. CDR3: CASSLNAGSKRDTQYF. The CDR3 DNA follows: TGTGCCAGCAGCTTGAATGCGGGCTCAAAACGCGATACGCAGTATTTT.

This chain joins TRBV20-1 and TRBJ2-1; tentatively, D is TRBD1 or TRBD2 (5 bases each). The CDR3 has 14 amino acids. V was cut by 6 bases and J by 4 bases, with 16 bases left in between. From germline, CDR1 is DFQATT and CDR2 SNEGSKA (reference sequence). The CDR3 reads CSASIPGPYNEQFF. CDR3 DNA sequence: TGCAGTGCGAGTATTCCGGGACCGTACAATGAGCAGTTCTTC.

The chain is built from TRBV5-1 and TRBJ1-3; D is undetermined. The CDR3 spans 17 residues. The germline V and J ends were trimmed by 0 bases and 0 bases, with 13 bases remaining between them. Germline CDR1 is SGHRS and CDR2 is YFSETQ. The CDR3 nucleotides are TGCGCCAGCAGCTTGGCCGGTAGCGATAGCTCTGGAAACACCATATATTTT. It encodes CASSLAGSDSSGNTIYF.

CDR3 DNA sequence: TGCGCCAGCAGCTTGCAAGCGAACACTGAAGCTTTCTTT. Translating it yields CASSLQANTEAFF. This rearrangement joins TRBV5-1 to TRBJ1-1; no firm D call. Between the trimmed V and J ends, which lost 1 base and 1 base, there was a span of 5 bases. The CDR3 covers 13 residues. Germline CDR1 reads SGHRS; CDR2 reads YFSETQ. Complete variable domain (other parts from reference TRBV5-1 and TRBJ1-1): KAGVTQTPRYLIKTRGQQVTLSCSPISGHRSVSWYQQTPGQGLQFLFEYFSETQRNKGNFPGRFSGRQFSNSRSEMNVSTLELGDSALYLCASSLQANTEAFFGQGTRLTVV.

The chain carries TRBV18 and TRBJ2-1; D gene uncertain. Trimming removed 2 bases at V and 6 bases at J, with 11 bases between. There are 14 residues in the CDR3. CDR1 KGHSH and CDR2 LQKENI come from the germline V gene. The CDR3 DNA is TGTGCCAGCTCACCAGCCGACCGTCTCAATGAGCAGTTCTTC. It encodes CASSPADRLNEQFF.

J is TRBJ2-2 and V is TRBV5-1; D unresolved. The CDR3 is made up of 16 amino acids. V lost 0 bases and J 1 base, leaving 10 bases between the germline ends. Germline V gene lookup returns CDR1 SGHRS and CDR2 YFSETQ. Here the CDR3 reads CASSLGQVGNTGELFF. In DNA, the CDR3 is TGCGCCAGCAGCTTGGGGCAGGTGGGGAACACCGGGGAGCTGTTTTTT.

This clone appeared a few times. The CDR3 DNA follows: TGTGCCAGCGCACCGGACCGGAACACTGAAGCTTTCTTT. Encoded protein: CASAPDRNTEAFF. This rearrangement joins TRBV11-2 to TRBJ1-1; D uncertain. V lost 8 bases, J lost 1 base, and 11 bases lay in between. Germline CDR1 is SGHAT and CDR2 is FQNNGV. The CDR3 is 13 amino acids.

V is TRBV11-2 and J is TRBJ2-3; TRBD2 matches at 12 bases. Per the germline V gene, CDR1 is SGHAT and CDR2 is FQNNGV. The trim removed 4 bases at V and 7 bases at J, leaving 15 bases unmatched. The CDR3 extends over 18 amino acids. The CDR3 loop is CASSSLSTSSGGAYTQYF. As DNA, the CDR3 is TGTGCCAGCAGCTCCCTTAGTACCTCTAGCGGGGGGGCTTATACGCAGTATTTT.

This chain joins TRBV3-1 (or the pseudogene TRBV3-2) and TRBJ1-6; D might be TRBD1 (5 bases). The germline V gene has CDR1 LGHDT and CDR2 YNNKEL (reference sequence). The CDR3 is made up of 14 amino acids. The V and J ends lost 2 bases and 8 bases respectively, with 10 bases between them. The CDR3: CASSQRQFDSPLHF. For the CDR3, the DNA is TGTGCCAGCAGCCAAAGACAGTTTGATTCACCCCTCCACTTT.

About this clone itself: Distinct nucleotide sequences in the sample also encode this CDR3. The chain couples TRBV20-1 to TRBJ2-1, with D uncertain. This CDR3 region has 10 residues. V was trimmed by 0 bases and J by 8 bases, leaving 2 bases between them. CDR1 and CDR2 (germline): DFQATT, SNEGSKA (reference sequence). The CDR3 region has the DNA TGCAGTGCTAGAGAGGATGAGCAGTTCTTC. Amino acid sequence: CSAREDEQFF.

V gene TRBV18 combines with J gene TRBJ1-1, with 10 bases lining up with TRBD1. With V trimmed by 4 bases and J by 1 base, 3 bases remained unmatched. The CDR3 loop spans 15 amino acids. CDR1 KGHSH and CDR2 LQKENI come from the germline V gene. This CDR3 is CASSRDRGGNTEAFF. The CDR3 coding sequence is TGTGCCAGCTCACGGGACAGGGGTGGGAACACTGAAGCTTTCTTT.

This clone was seen once. This chain connects TRBV2 to TRBJ2-3; 8 nucleotides match TRBD2. The CDR3 totals 15 residues. The V segment lost 4 bases and the J segment 4 bases; nucleotides outside the gene matches: 7. Germline V gene data show CDR1 as SNHLY and CDR2 as FYNNEI. CDR3 residues: CASSGGLAGPDTQYF. CDR3 in DNA: TGTGCCAGCAGTGGGGGTCTAGCGGGCCCAGATACGCAGTATTTT.

The chain carries TRBV7-9 and TRBJ2-7; TRBD2 aligns across 13 bases. The junction had 5 bases not matched to a gene; V was cut back by 5 bases and J by 4 bases. CDR1 is SEHNR and CDR2 is FQNEAQ in the germline V gene (reference sequence). The CDR3 loop spans 15 amino acids. The CDR3 sequence: CASSHGLAGDYEQYF. The DNA of the CDR3 is TGTGCCAGCAGCCACGGACTAGCGGGAGATTACGAGCAGTACTTC.

This chain connects TRBV11-2 to TRBJ1-3; 8 bases align to TRBD1. Germline CDR1 is SGHAT and CDR2 is FQNNGV. V was pared by 4 bases and J by 4 bases, with 3 bases of the junction left unmatched. The CDR3 spans 14 residues. CDR3 sequence reads: CASSSNRGGNTIYF. The DNA of the CDR3 is TGTGCCAGCAGCTCTAACAGGGGGGGAAACACCATATATTTT.

V is TRBV5-1 and J is TRBJ2-3; possibly TRBD1 for D (5 bases). Germline V gene data show CDR1 as SGHRS and CDR2 as YFSETQ. The V end was cut by 7 bases, the J end by 6 bases, with 18 bases between. The CDR3 runs to 14 residues. In nucleotides, the CDR3 is TGCGCCAGCCGAAACAACCGGGCAGGGGATACGCAGTATTTT. It codes for CASRNNRAGDTQYF.

The count of this clone is one. The chain links TRBV7-2 to TRBJ2-2; no definite D call. Germline V CDR1 and CDR2: SGHTA, FQGNSA. V was shortened by 2 bases and J by 7 bases, with 17 bases between the two germline ends. This CDR3 spans 16 amino acids. As DNA, the CDR3 is TGTGCCAGCAGCTTATCCGGGTTAGCCCCCAACGGGGAGCTGTTTTTT. Its protein is CASSLSGLAPNGELFF.

J is TRBJ1-2 and V is TRBV9; the D gene is possibly TRBD1 (5 bases). CDR3 length: 13 residues. V lost 4 bases to trimming and J lost 5 bases, with 12 bases between them. Germline CDR1 reads SGDLS; CDR2 reads YYNGEE. The CDR3 DNA reads as TGTGCCAGCAGCCTTGGGACGGTTTATGGCTACACCTTC. Amino acids: CASSLGTVYGYTF. The variable domain in full, completed from reference TRBV9 and TRBJ1-2, reads DSGVTQTPKHLITATGQRVTLRCSPRSGDLSVYWYQQSLDQGLQFLIQYYNGEERAKGNILERFSAQQFPDLHSELNLSSLELGDSALYFCASSLGTVYGYTFGSGTRLTVV.

The chain recombines TRBV28 with TRBJ1-5; D gene unclear. V gave up 4 bases and J gave up 5 bases, with 12 bases separating them. The germline CDR1 and CDR2 sequences are MDHEN and SYDVKM. The CDR3 runs to 14 residues. The CDR3 nucleotides read TGTGCCAGCAGTTCGGTGCAGCTGTATCAGCCCCAGCATTTT. This translates into CASSSVQLYQPQHF.

The sample holds a few counts of this clone. The genes are TRBV27 and TRBJ1-4; TRBD1 agrees at 8 bases. The CDR3 spans 16 residues. In germline, CDR1 is MNHEY, CDR2 SMNVEV (reference sequence). The trim removed 0 bases at V and 5 bases at J, leaving 5 bases unmatched. CDR3 sequence (DNA): TGTGCCAGCAGTTTATCCGGACAGGGAGTAAATGAAAAACTGTTTTTT. This gives the protein CASSLSGQGVNEKLFF.

The chain carries TRBV5-4 and TRBJ2-1; D gene ambiguous. The CDR3 is 15 residues long. V dropped 4 bases and J dropped 0 bases, with 11 bases sitting between them. Germline V gene data show CDR1 as SGHNT and CDR2 as YYREEE (reference sequence). The CDR3 bases are TGTGCCAGCAGCCCGGACGGAAGCTCCTACAATGAGCAGTTCTTC. As protein: CASSPDGSSYNEQFF.

The chain has TRBV19 and TRBJ2-4; D is perhaps TRBD1 or TRBD2 (6 bases each). CDR3 size: 18 residues. V lost 0 bases and J lost 0, with 15 bases in between. From germline, CDR1 is LNHDA and CDR2 SQIVND (reference sequence). In DNA form, the CDR3 reads TGTGCCAGTAGTATAGAGGCCCCCCGGGGGCTAGCCAAAAACATTCAGTACTTC. It translates to CASSIEAPRGLAKNIQYF.

CDR3 sequence: CSVGDSGTMTNYGYTF. CDR3 DNA sequence: TGCAGCGTTGGGGACTCCGGGACAATGACTAACTATGGCTACACCTTC. The chain links TRBV29-1 to TRBJ1-2, with TRBD1 as a possible D gene (6 bases). There are 16 residues in the CDR3. From germline, CDR1 is SQVTM and CDR2 ANQGSEA. V was trimmed by 4 bases and J by 0 bases, leaving 18 bases between them.

J is TRBJ2-6 and V is TRBV5-4; D gene ambiguous. The V gene lost 2 bases and the J gene lost 1 base, with 7 bases spanning the gap. The CDR3 runs 15 residues. Germline CDR1 reads SGHNT; CDR2 reads YYREEE (reference sequence). In nucleotides, the CDR3 is TGTGCCAGCAGCTTAGGACCTTCTGGGGCCAACGTCCTGACTTTC. Translated, it gives CASSLGPSGANVLTF.

The genes are TRBV12-3 or TRBV12-4 and TRBJ1-1; D gene ambiguous. The CDR3 is made up of 13 amino acids. V lost 2 bases to trimming and J lost 4 bases, with 8 bases between them. Written as DNA, the CDR3 is TGTGCCAGCAGTTTAATTGAAGGCACTGAAGCTTTCTTT. Its translation: CASSLIEGTEAFF.

V usage is TRBV6-6 and J usage is TRBJ1-5; no clear D gene. Trimming removed 6 bases at V and 0 bases at J, with 15 bases between. The V gene's germline CDR1 is MNHNY and CDR2 SVGAGI (reference sequence). The CDR3 runs to 16 residues. The CDR3 DNA follows: TGTGCCAGCAGGACCGAAACCGTGGGTAGCAATCAGCCCCAGCATTTT. Translation gives CASRTETVGSNQPQHF.

The genes are TRBV11-2 and TRBJ2-1; 11 nucleotides align to TRBD1. This CDR3 spans 17 amino acids. Per germline, CDR1 SGHAT and CDR2 FQNNGV. V was clipped by 2 bases and J by 9 bases; unmatched bases: 12. DNA for the CDR3: TGTGCCAGCAGCTTAACCGATTCCGGGACAGGGGGTAGTGAGCAGTTCTTC. It encodes CASSLTDSGTGGSEQFF.

The chain carries TRBV4-1 and TRBJ2-1; perhaps TRBD1 as D (5 bases). CDR3 size: 15 residues. Deletions cut 6 bases from V and 3 bases from J, with 15 bases between. The germline V gene has CDR1 MGHRA and CDR2 YSYEKL. CDR3 sequence reads: CASSQQATFYNEQFF. CDR3 coding DNA: TGCGCCAGCAGTCAACAGGCAACGTTCTACAATGAGCAGTTCTTC.

The rearrangement links TRBV3-1 (or the pseudogene TRBV3-2) to TRBJ2-7; 9 positions agree with TRBD2. Germline V gives CDR1 LGHDT, CDR2 YNNKEL (reference sequence). V was clipped by 4 bases and J by 2 bases; unmatched bases: 9. CDR3 length: 16 residues. Here the CDR3 reads CASSPPFSGGPYEQYF. The CDR3 bases are TGTGCCAGCAGCCCCCCATTTAGCGGGGGACCCTACGAGCAGTACTTC.

The chain carries TRBV5-4 and TRBJ1-5; possible D gene TRBD1, 5 bases. V gave up 0 bases and J gave up 3 bases, with 7 bases separating them. Germline assignment: CDR1 SGHNT and CDR2 YYREEE (reference sequence). There are 14 residues in the CDR3. The CDR3, as DNA: TGTGCCAGCAGCTTGGCAGGGAACAATCAGCCCCAGCATTTT. Residues: CASSLAGNNQPQHF.

The chain uses TRBV23-1 and TRBJ1-2; maybe TRBD1 (5 bases). TRBV23-1 belongs to the ORF category, with a function that is uncertain. Trimming removed 0 bases at V and 0 bases at J, with 11 bases between. The CDR3 sequence is 16 residues long. DNA for the CDR3: TGCGCCAGCAGTCAATCCGACAGAAGTTCTAACTATGGCTACACCTTC. Translated, it gives CASSQSDRSSNYGYTF.

The chain employs TRBV5-1 and TRBJ1-1; D is ambiguous. This CDR3 has 13 amino acids. Deletions cut 1 base from V and 1 base from J, with 5 bases between. Germline CDR1 and CDR2: SGHRS and YFSETQ. The CDR3, as DNA: TGCGCCAGCAGCTTGATGGAGAACACTGAAGCTTTCTTT. Translating it yields CASSLMENTEAFF. The complete variable domain, with remaining parts taken from reference TRBV5-1 and TRBJ1-1, reads KAGVTQTPRYLIKTRGQQVTLSCSPISGHRSVSWYQQTPGQGLQFLFEYFSETQRNKGNFPGRFSGRQFSNSRSEMNVSTLELGDSALYLCASSLMENTEAFFGQGTRLTVV.